This entry lists 17 T cell receptor beta chains sequenced from one sample in a study of blood T cell repertoires in COVID-19. The repertoire was sequenced with immunoSEQ multiplex PCR; TCRdb's copy has only in-frame clones and lacks some. The table records about 210,000 clones, roughly 85% of them present only once. Sequencing used peripheral blood. Every receptor here comes from a man in his fifties or sixties with COVID-19, enrolled during active disease.

J is TRBJ1-6 and V is TRBV27; TRBD1 is a possible D gene (6 bases). Germline-derived CDR1 and CDR2 are MNHEY and SMNVEV (reference sequence). The CDR3 is 16 residues long. V lost 3 bases to trimming and J lost 3 bases, with 12 bases between them. For the CDR3, the DNA is TGTGCCAGCAGTTTCAGGGGTGGGTACTATAATTCACCCCTCCACTTT. Translated, it gives CASSFRGGYYNSPLHF.

The genes are TRBV5-1 and TRBJ2-5; D may be TRBD2 (5 bases). The CDR3 loop spans 14 amino acids. The germline CDR1 and CDR2 sequences are SGHRS and YFSETQ. Trimming stripped 0 bases from V and 1 base from J, with 7 bases between. The CDR3 sequence: CASSLARGQETQYF. CDR3 in DNA: TGCGCCAGCAGCTTGGCTCGGGGCCAAGAGACCCAGTACTTC.

V is TRBV4-1 and J is TRBJ2-6; the D gene is possibly TRBD2 (5 bases). Trimming took off 3 bases at V and 0 bases at J, with 12 bases between the two ends. CDR1 is MGHRA, CDR2 YSYEKL, per germline. This CDR3 contains 17 residues. The CDR3 protein is CASSHPGRNSGANVLTF. CDR3 nucleotides: TGCGCCAGCAGCCACCCGGGGAGAAACTCTGGGGCCAACGTCCTGACTTTC.

The rearrangement joins TRBV7-3 to TRBJ2-3; the match to TRBD2 covers 11 bases. The germline V gene encodes CDR1 SGHTA and CDR2 FQGTGA. This CDR3 has 16 amino acids. The V segment lost 5 bases and the J segment 4 bases; nucleotides outside the gene matches: 8. The CDR3 is CASSPSGTSGSDTQYF. In nucleotides, the CDR3 is TGTGCCAGCAGCCCGAGTGGGACTAGCGGCTCAGATACGCAGTATTTT.

This clone is medium-sized. The chain uses TRBV2 and TRBJ1-4, with 7 bases lining up with TRBD1. Germline lookup yields CDR1 SNHLY and CDR2 FYNNEI. CDR3 length: 16 residues. The V gene end was trimmed by 3 bases and the J gene end by 4 bases; junction bases not matched to a gene: 8. The CDR3 nucleotides read TGTGCCAGCAGTGAGCTCCGGGACAGCATTAATGAAAAACTGTTTTTT. This encodes CASSELRDSINEKLFF.

The chain couples TRBV6-6 to TRBJ1-4; D call uncertain. Germline V gene lookup returns CDR1 MNHNY and CDR2 SVGAGI (reference sequence). This CDR3 spans 14 amino acids. Trimming removed 7 bases from V and 8 bases from J, with 17 bases in between. CDR3 nucleotides: TGTGCCAGCACCCCCCTGAGCCCCCTCGAAAAACTGTTTTTT. It specifies CASTPLSPLEKLFF.

V usage is TRBV6-1 and J usage is TRBJ2-5; 7 bases agree with TRBD2. The V gene's germline CDR1 is MNHNS and CDR2 SASEGT. Germline trimming cut 1 base from V and 5 bases from J; bases unmatched to any gene: 7. This CDR3 region has 15 residues. The CDR3 is CASSEGGGLGETQYF. As DNA, the CDR3 is TGTGCCAGCAGTGAAGGGGGAGGGCTCGGGGAGACCCAGTACTTC.

This sequence joins TRBV27 and TRBJ1-1; D is possibly TRBD1 (5 bases). This CDR3 contains 14 residues. The V end lost 7 bases, the J end lost 3 bases, and 15 bases lay between the germline ends. Germline-derived CDR1 and CDR2 are MNHEY and SMNVEV (reference sequence). This CDR3 is CASKPGGTYTEAFF. CDR3 DNA sequence: TGTGCCAGCAAACCCGGGGGGACGTACACTGAAGCTTTCTTT.

The table lists this clone with a few counts. The chain carries TRBV9 and TRBJ2-5; D may be TRBD2 (6 bases). The CDR3 spans 16 residues. V lost 4 bases to trimming and J lost 7 bases, with 23 bases between them. CDR1 SGDLS and CDR2 YYNGEE come from the germline V gene. CDR3 DNA: TGTGCCAGCAGCACCCACGGGGACTCAGGCTCGGGGACCCAGTACTTC. This translates into CASSTHGDSGSGTQYF.

CDR3 loop: CASSGGTGRFNTIYF. The CDR3 DNA sequence: TGTGCCAGCAGCGGAGGGACAGGGAGGTTCAACACCATATATTTT. The chain recombines TRBV5-4 with TRBJ1-3; 9 bases agree with TRBD1. This CDR3 spans 15 amino acids. In germline, CDR1 is SGHNT, CDR2 YYREEE (reference sequence). Unmatched junction bases numbered 9, after V lost 4 bases and J lost 7 bases. Complete variable domain (other parts from reference TRBV5-4 and TRBJ1-3): ETGVTQSPTHLIKTRGQQVTLRCSSQSGHNTVSWYQQALGQGPQFIFQYYREEENGRGNFPPRFSGLQFPNYSSELNVNALELDDSALYLCASSGGTGRFNTIYFGEGSWLTVV.

Only one count was recorded for this clone. The chain employs TRBV11-2 and TRBJ2-7, with D possibly matching TRBD1 (5 bases). Trimming took off 2 bases at V and 0 bases at J, with 11 bases between the two ends. The CDR3 totals 15 residues. CDR1 SGHAT and CDR2 FQNNGV come from the germline V gene. This CDR3 is CASSLRGRFSYEQYF. The DNA for the CDR3 is TGTGCCAGCAGCTTAAGGGGCAGGTTCTCCTACGAGCAGTACTTC.

V usage is TRBV4-1 and J usage is TRBJ2-2, with 14 positions matching TRBD2. V shed 3 bases, J shed 6 bases, and the junction held 9 bases outside the gene matches. Germline CDR1 and CDR2: MGHRA and YSYEKL. The length of the CDR3 is 18 residues. The CDR3 here is CASSQGMTSGGASGELFF. For the CDR3, the DNA is TGCGCCAGCAGCCAGGGCATGACTAGCGGGGGGGCGTCCGGGGAGCTGTTTTTT.

For the CDR3, the DNA is TGTGCCAGCAGCAACAGGGGAGCCACTGAAGCTTTCTTT. It specifies CASSNRGATEAFF. The chain has TRBV6-5 and TRBJ1-1; 7 nucleotides line up with TRBD1. The V gene end was trimmed by 6 bases and the J gene end by 4 bases; junction bases not matched to a gene: 5. The CDR3 totals 13 residues. Germline CDR1 reads MNHEY; CDR2 reads SVGAGI.

This rearrangement joins TRBV27 to TRBJ2-2, with 8 nucleotides matching TRBD1. With 8 bases clipped from V and 5 bases from J, the junction kept 4 bases outside the gene matches. CDR3 length: 13 amino acids. Germline V gene sequence: CDR1 MNHEY, CDR2 SMNVEV (reference sequence). CDR3 nucleotide sequence: TGTGCCAGCCAAACAGGGGGGACCGGGGAGCTGTTTTTT. Protein sequence: CASQTGGTGELFF.

The chain recombines TRBV19 with TRBJ2-3, with 8 nucleotides matching TRBD1. After removal of 7 bases from V and 6 bases from J, the junction contained 9 bases not matched to a gene. The germline gives CDR1 LNHDA, CDR2 SQIVND (reference sequence). The CDR3 totals 14 residues. CDR3: CASMWTGSGDTQYF. In nucleotides, the CDR3 is TGTGCCAGTATGTGGACAGGGAGTGGGGATACGCAGTATTTT.

V and J are TRBV4-2 and TRBJ2-6; TRBD2 matches at 8 bases. This CDR3 spans 17 amino acids. CDR1 and CDR2 from the germline V gene are LGHNA and YNFKEQ. V lost 5 bases and J lost 1; bases outside the gene matches: 7. Written as DNA, the CDR3 is TGTGCCAGCAGCTACATCGGGACTAGTTCTGGGGCCAACGTCCTGACTTTC. This encodes CASSYIGTSSGANVLTF.

The rearrangement uses TRBV29-1 and TRBJ2-7; D is perhaps TRBD1 (5 bases). V was clipped by 6 bases and J by 0 bases, with 18 bases between them. Germline-derived CDR1 and CDR2 are SQVTM and ANQGSEA. The CDR3 is 15 residues long. CDR3 nucleotide sequence: TGCAGCGTGGAGAGGTGGTCAGGGTCCTCCTACGAGCAGTACTTC. Translation gives CSVERWSGSSYEQYF.